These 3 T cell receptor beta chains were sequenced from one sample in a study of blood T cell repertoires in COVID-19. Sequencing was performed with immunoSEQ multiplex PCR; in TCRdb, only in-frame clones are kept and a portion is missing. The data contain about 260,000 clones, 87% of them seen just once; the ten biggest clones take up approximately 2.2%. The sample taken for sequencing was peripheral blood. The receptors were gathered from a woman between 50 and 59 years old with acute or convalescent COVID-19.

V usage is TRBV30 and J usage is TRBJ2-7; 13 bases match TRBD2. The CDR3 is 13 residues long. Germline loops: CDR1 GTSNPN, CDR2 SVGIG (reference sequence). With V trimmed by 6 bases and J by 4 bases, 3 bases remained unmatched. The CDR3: CACRLAGGYEQYF. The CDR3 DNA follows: TGTGCCTGTCGACTAGCGGGAGGATACGAGCAGTACTTC.

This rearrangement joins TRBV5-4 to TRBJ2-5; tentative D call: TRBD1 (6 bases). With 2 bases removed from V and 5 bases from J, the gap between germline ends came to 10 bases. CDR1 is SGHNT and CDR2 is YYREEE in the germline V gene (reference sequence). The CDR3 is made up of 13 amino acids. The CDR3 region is CASSLGGWETQYF. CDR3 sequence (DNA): TGTGCCAGCAGCTTAGGGGGTTGGGAGACCCAGTACTTC.

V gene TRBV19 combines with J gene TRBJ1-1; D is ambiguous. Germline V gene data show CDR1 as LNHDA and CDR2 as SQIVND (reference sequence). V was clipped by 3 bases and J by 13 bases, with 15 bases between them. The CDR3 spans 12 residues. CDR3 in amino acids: CASSIRELIVFF. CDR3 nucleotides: TGTGCCAGTAGTATCCGCGAGCTGATCGTTTTCTTT.